This T cell receptor (beta chain) was captured in a study of technical replicates of blood from a handful of donors. This clone has a handful of counts. V lost 2 bases, J lost 12 bases, and 12 bases stayed unmatched. The CDR3 contains 17 residues. Germline CDR1 reads SEHNR; CDR2 reads FQNEAQ (reference sequence). Clones were read by immunoSEQ multiplex PCR, and TCRdb kept only the in-frame ones, dropping some. The sample records approximately 13,000 clones, about four fifths being singletons. This chain joins TRBV7-9 and TRBJ2-1; TRBD2 matches 14 bases. The clonotype comes from a human donor in good health. The specimen was PBMCs. CDR3 sequence (DNA): TGTGCCAGCAGCTTAAGTCGACTAGCGGGAGGGCCGCGGCGGCAGTTCTTC. This translates into CASSLSRLAGGPRRQFF.